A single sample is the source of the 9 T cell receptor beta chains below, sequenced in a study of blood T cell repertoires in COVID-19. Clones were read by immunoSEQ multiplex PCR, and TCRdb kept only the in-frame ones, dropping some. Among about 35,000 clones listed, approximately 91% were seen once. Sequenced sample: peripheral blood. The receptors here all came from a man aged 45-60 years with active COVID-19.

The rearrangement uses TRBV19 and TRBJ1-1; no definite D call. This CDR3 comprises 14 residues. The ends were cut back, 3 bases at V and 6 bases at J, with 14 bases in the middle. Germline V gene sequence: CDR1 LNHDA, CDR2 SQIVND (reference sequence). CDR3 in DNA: TGTGCCAGTAGTATGAATTTTAGAGCGGCTGAAGCTTTCTTT. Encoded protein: CASSMNFRAAEAFF.

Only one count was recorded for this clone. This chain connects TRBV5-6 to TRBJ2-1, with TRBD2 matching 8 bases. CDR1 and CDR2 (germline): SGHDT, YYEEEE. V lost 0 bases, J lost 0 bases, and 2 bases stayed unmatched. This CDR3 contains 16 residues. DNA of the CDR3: TGTGCCAGCAGCTTGGATAGCGGGATCTCCTACAATGAGCAGTTCTTC. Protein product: CASSLDSGISYNEQFF.

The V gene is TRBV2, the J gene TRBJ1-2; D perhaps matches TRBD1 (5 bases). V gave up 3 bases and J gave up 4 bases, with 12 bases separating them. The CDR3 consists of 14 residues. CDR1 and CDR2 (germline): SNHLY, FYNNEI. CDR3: CASSELGDIYGYTF. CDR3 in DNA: TGTGCCAGCAGTGAGTTAGGGGATATCTATGGCTACACCTTC. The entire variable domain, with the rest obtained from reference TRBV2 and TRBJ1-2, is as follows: EPEVTQTPSHQVTQMGQEVILRCVPISNHLYFYWYRQILGQKVEFLVSFYNNEISEKSEIFDDQFSVERPDGSNFTLKIRSTKLEDSAMYFCASSELGDIYGYTFGSGTRLTVV.

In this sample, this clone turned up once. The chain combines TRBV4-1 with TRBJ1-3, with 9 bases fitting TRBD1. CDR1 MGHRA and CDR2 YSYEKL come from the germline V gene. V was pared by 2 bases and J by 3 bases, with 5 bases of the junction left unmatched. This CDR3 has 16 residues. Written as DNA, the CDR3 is TGCGCCAGCAGCCAACTCGGGACAGGGAATGGAAACACCATATATTTT. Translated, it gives CASSQLGTGNGNTIYF.

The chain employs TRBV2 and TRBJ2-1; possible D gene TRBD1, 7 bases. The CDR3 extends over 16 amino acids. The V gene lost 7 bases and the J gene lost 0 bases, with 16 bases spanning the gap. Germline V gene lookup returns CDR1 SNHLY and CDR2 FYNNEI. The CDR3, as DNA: TGTGCCAGCATTCGAGGGAGGACAGGCTCCTACAATGAGCAGTTCTTC. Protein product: CASIRGRTGSYNEQFF.

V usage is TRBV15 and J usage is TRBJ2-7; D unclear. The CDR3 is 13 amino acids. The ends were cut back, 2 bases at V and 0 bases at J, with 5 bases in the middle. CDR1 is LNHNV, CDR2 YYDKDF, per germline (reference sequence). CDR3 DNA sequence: TGTGCCACCAGCAGACAGGACTCCTACGAGCAGTACTTC. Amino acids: CATSRQDSYEQYF.

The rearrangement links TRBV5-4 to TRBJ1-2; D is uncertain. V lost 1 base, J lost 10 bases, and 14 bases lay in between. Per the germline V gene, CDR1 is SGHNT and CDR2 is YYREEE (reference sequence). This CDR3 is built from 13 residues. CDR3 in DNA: TGTGCCAGCAGCTTGAGGCAGACTCTAGACTACACCTTC. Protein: CASSLRQTLDYTF.

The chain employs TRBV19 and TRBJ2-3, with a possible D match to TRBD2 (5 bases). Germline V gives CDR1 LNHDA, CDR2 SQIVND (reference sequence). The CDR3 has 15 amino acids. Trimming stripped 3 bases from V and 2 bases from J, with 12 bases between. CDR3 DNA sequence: TGTGCCAGTAGTATTATGAGGGTACCCACAGATACGCAGTATTTT. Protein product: CASSIMRVPTDTQYF.

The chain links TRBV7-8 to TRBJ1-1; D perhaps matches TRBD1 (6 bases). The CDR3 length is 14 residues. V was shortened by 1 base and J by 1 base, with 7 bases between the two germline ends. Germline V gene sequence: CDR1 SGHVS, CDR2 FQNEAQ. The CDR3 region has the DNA TGTGCCAGCAGCTTAGGGACAGCGAACACTGAAGCTTTCTTT. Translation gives CASSLGTANTEAFF.